This TCR beta chain is drawn from a study of shared clonotypes between healthy human individuals. About the study: CD8 memory received one plate per donor, CD8 naive two, CD4 memory three and CD4 naive three.

Looked up from germline, CDR1 is MNHNY and CDR2 is SVGAGI (reference sequence). CDR3 length: 12 amino acids. V lost 6 bases and J lost 5; bases outside the gene matches: 0. Assay used: immunoSEQ multiplex PCR; TCRdb lists only in-frame clones, some missing. The sample has just over 2,000,000 clones; approximately 95% are singletons. Comments on this clone: The antigen remains undetermined.

Naive CD8 cells comprised CD45RO-negative, CCR7-positively selected cells, excluding terminally differentiated effector memory CD45RA+ cells. All participating donors were Caucasian adults from Nashville, Tennessee. The study's findings and limits: Generation of non-shared clonotypes was less probable than generation of clonotypes shared by all four donors. A small donor pool kept down the genetic and exposure-history diversity that was represented.

The sequence derives from a man between 18 and 29 years old in good health. Sample: naive CD8+ T cells sorted from blood. This chain uses TRBV6-6 with TRBJ2-7, with 11 bases aligning to TRBD2. The CDR3 DNA sequence: TGTGCCAGCAGGGGACTAGCGGACGAGCAGTACTTC. Translating it yields CASRGLADEQYF.